Listed here are 18 T cell receptor beta chains from one sample, sequenced in a study of cytomegalovirus exposure and HLA in healthy donors. The PCR contained 60 Vbeta and 13 Jbeta primers. Assay used: immunoSEQ multiplex PCR; TCRdb lists only in-frame clones, some missing. This table has 200,000 to 250,000 clones, over 65% appearing once. Sequenced material: PBMCs. The receptors were gathered from a woman aged 55-69 years in good health and CMV-seropositive.

This clone showed up just once. The genes are TRBV5-4 and TRBJ2-5, with D possibly matching TRBD1 (5 bases). Trimming pared 4 bases from V and 5 bases from J, leaving 18 bases between. The CDR3 has 15 amino acids. Germline V gene sequence: CDR1 SGHNT, CDR2 YYREEE (reference sequence). The CDR3 nucleotides are TGTGCCAGCAGCGGAGCCCCCGGACACGGGGAGACCCAGTACTTC. Amino acids: CASSGAPGHGETQYF.

The rearrangement joins TRBV6-4 to TRBJ2-1; D might be TRBD1 (6 bases). This CDR3 is 13 amino acids long. From germline, CDR1 is MRHNA and CDR2 SNTAGT. V lost 0 bases to trimming and J lost 12 bases, with 12 bases between them. CDR3 amino acids: CASSDSGARGQFF. The CDR3, as DNA: TGTGCCAGCAGTGACTCGGGGGCTAGAGGGCAGTTCTTC.

The chain links TRBV25-1 to TRBJ1-2; D perhaps matches TRBD1 (6 bases). The CDR3 totals 13 residues. With 4 bases removed from V and 2 bases from J, the gap between germline ends came to 8 bases. Per germline, CDR1 MGHDK and CDR2 SYGVNS. The DNA of the CDR3 is TGTGCCAGCAGTGCAGGACAGAACTATGGCTACACCTTC. It specifies CASSAGQNYGYTF.

The genes are TRBV28 and TRBJ1-2; 8 bases agree with TRBD1. V was clipped by 5 bases and J by 8 bases; unmatched bases: 13. The length of the CDR3 is 15 residues. CDR1 and CDR2 (germline): MDHEN, SYDVKM. CDR3 sequence: CASSVGADRGWGYTF. The CDR3 DNA reads as TGTGCCAGCAGTGTGGGGGCCGACAGGGGATGGGGCTACACCTTC.

The CDR3 loop reads CAIRRPSSYNEQFF. In DNA, the CDR3 is TGTGCCATCCGCAGACCTAGCTCCTACAATGAGCAGTTCTTC. The chain couples TRBV10-3 to TRBJ2-1, with no clear D. This CDR3 has 14 amino acids. CDR1 is ENHRY, CDR2 SYGVKD, per germline. V gave up 8 bases and J gave up 0 bases, with 11 bases separating them.

The chain joins TRBV29-1 to TRBJ2-2, with a weak D call TRBD2 (6 bases). Germline V gene lookup returns CDR1 SQVTM and CDR2 ANQGSEA. The V and J ends lost 7 bases and 4 bases respectively, with 10 bases between them. The CDR3 consists of 12 residues. The CDR3 protein is CSAREITGELFF. In DNA, the CDR3 is TGCAGCGCGCGGGAAATCACCGGGGAGCTGTTTTTT.

In DNA, the CDR3 is TGTGCCAGCACTTTACAGGGGTTGGGTGAAGCTTTCTTT. This encodes CASTLQGLGEAFF. The chain joins TRBV2 to TRBJ1-1; 7 bases align to TRBD1. Trimming removed 7 bases from V and 7 bases from J; junction bases left unmatched: 9. The CDR3 is made up of 13 amino acids. The germline CDR1 and CDR2 sequences are SNHLY and FYNNEI. The full variable domain, rest sourced from reference TRBV2 and TRBJ1-1, is EPEVTQTPSHQVTQMGQEVILRCVPISNHLYFYWYRQILGQKVEFLVSFYNNEISEKSEIFDDQFSVERPDGSNFTLKIRSTKLEDSAMYFCASTLQGLGEAFFGQGTRLTVV.

The chain links TRBV28 to TRBJ2-4; 10 bases map to TRBD1. This CDR3 is built from 12 residues. Germline V lookup: CDR1 MDHEN, CDR2 SYDVKM. Losses at the gene ends were 8 bases for V and 11 bases for J; bases not matched to a gene: 6. The CDR3 loop reads CASGQGGFFQYF. DNA for the CDR3: TGTGCCAGCGGACAGGGGGGTTTCTTTCAGTACTTC. The full variable domain, its missing parts supplied by reference TRBV28 and TRBJ2-4, is DVKVTQSSRYLVKRTGEKVFLECVQDMDHENMFWYRQDPGLGLRLIYFSYDVKMKEKGDIPEGYSVSREKKERFSLILESASTNQTSMYLCASGQGGFFQYFGAGTRLSVL.

This chain connects TRBV5-1 to TRBJ2-7; possibly TRBD1 for D (6 bases). V was cut by 3 bases and J by 7 bases, with 14 bases left in between. CDR1 and CDR2 from the germline V gene are SGHRS and YFSETQ. The CDR3 length is 13 residues. CDR3 coding DNA: TGCGCCAGCAGCTCCCCAGGGGACCGGGAGCAGTACTTC. Translated: CASSSPGDREQYF.

V is TRBV6-1 and J is TRBJ1-2; no definite D call. Germline loops: CDR1 MNHNS, CDR2 SASEGT. V lost 1 base and J 3 bases, leaving 9 bases between the germline ends. The CDR3 runs to 14 residues. The CDR3 loop is CASSEELHHYGYTF. The CDR3 DNA follows: TGTGCCAGCAGTGAAGAACTCCACCACTATGGCTACACCTTC.

V is TRBV6-5 and J is TRBJ2-2; D possibly corresponds to TRBD2 (5 bases). Germline lookup yields CDR1 MNHEY and CDR2 SVGAGI. The CDR3 sequence is 12 residues long. V was cut by 7 bases and J by 6 bases, with 9 bases left in between. The CDR3, as DNA: TGTGCCAGCACTAGGGAGTCCGGGGAGCTGTTTTTT. It codes for CASTRESGELFF.

About this clone: Sequence at one end of the junction differs from germline and may be a read error. The rearrangement uses TRBV5-1 and TRBJ2-7, with 8 bases identical to TRBD1. Per the germline V gene, CDR1 is SGHRS and CDR2 is YFSETQ. This CDR3 has 13 amino acids. In nucleotides, the CDR3 is TGCGCCAGCAGCTCCCTACCTCATCCGACAGGGGACTTC. The encoded protein is CASSSLPHPTGDF.

The chain has TRBV29-1 and TRBJ1-2, with D possibly being TRBD1 (5 bases). The CDR3 length is 13 residues. V was shortened by 6 bases and J by 4 bases, with 15 bases between the two germline ends. Per germline, CDR1 SQVTM and CDR2 ANQGSEA. CDR3 protein: CSVSTDRRYGYTF. The CDR3, as DNA: TGCAGCGTCTCAACCGACAGACGCTATGGCTACACCTTC.

This chain uses TRBV27 with TRBJ1-2; D might be TRBD1 (6 bases). The germline V gene encodes CDR1 MNHEY and CDR2 SMNVEV (reference sequence). Trimming pared 1 base from V and 4 bases from J, leaving 13 bases between. The CDR3 sequence is 15 residues long. The CDR3 protein is CASSLWPGGVYGYTF. CDR3 DNA sequence: TGTGCCAGCAGTTTATGGCCGGGGGGCGTCTATGGCTACACCTTC.

This chain links TRBV6-1 with TRBJ2-7, with 7 bases identical to TRBD1. This CDR3 has 14 amino acids. Germline assignment: CDR1 MNHNS and CDR2 SASEGT. The ends lost 5 bases at V and 2 bases at J; junction bases unmatched: 6. DNA for the CDR3: TGTGCCAGCAGTTCCCGGGACAGTCCCTACGAGCAGTACTTC. Residues: CASSSRDSPYEQYF.

Concerning this clone: At the DNA level, this CDR3 is encoded by other sequences in the same sample as well. The rearrangement uses TRBV5-1 and TRBJ2-5, with 7 bases fitting TRBD1. In germline, CDR1 is SGHRS, CDR2 YFSETQ. The CDR3 is 14 residues long. V was pared by 0 bases and J by 2 bases, with 1 base of the junction left unmatched. This CDR3 is CASSLGQGQETQYF. In DNA, the CDR3 is TGCGCCAGCAGCTTGGGACAGGGACAAGAGACCCAGTACTTC.

The chain links TRBV9 to TRBJ1-1, with D maybe TRBD1 (5 bases). CDR3 length equals 12 residues. Germline V gives CDR1 SGDLS, CDR2 YYNGEE. Trimming took off 7 bases at V and 4 bases at J, with 11 bases between the two ends. The CDR3, as DNA: TGTGCCAGCTCCGTTAGGGGCACTGAAGCTTTCTTT. This codes for CASSVRGTEAFF.

The CDR3 protein is CASSWTGNTEAFF. The CDR3 coding sequence is TGTGCCAGCAGTTGGACAGGGAACACTGAAGCTTTCTTT. The rearrangement uses TRBV6-6 and TRBJ1-1, with 7 nucleotides matching TRBD1. Germline lookup yields CDR1 MNHNY and CDR2 SVGAGI (reference sequence). After removal of 4 bases from V and 1 base from J, the junction contained 0 bases not matched to a gene. The CDR3 contains 13 residues.